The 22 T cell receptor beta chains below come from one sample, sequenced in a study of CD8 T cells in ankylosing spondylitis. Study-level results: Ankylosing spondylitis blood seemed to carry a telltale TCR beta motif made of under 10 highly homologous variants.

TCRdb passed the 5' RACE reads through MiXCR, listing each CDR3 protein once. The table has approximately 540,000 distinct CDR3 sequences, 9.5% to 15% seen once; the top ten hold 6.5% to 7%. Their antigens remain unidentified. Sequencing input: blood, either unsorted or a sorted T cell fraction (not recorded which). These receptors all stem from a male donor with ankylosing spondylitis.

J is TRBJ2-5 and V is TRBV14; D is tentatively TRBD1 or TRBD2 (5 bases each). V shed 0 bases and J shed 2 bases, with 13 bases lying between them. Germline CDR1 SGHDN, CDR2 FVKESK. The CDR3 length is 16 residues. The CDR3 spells CASSQDRGRGQETQYF. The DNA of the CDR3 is TGTGCCAGCAGCCAAGATCGGGGCAGAGGGCAAGAGACCCAGTACTTC.

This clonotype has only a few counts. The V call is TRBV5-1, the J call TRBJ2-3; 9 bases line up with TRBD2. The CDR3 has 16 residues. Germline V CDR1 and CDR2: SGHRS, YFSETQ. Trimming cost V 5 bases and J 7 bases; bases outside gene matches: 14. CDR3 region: CASSPAGSGSLNTQYF. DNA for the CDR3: TGCGCCAGCAGTCCGGCGGGTAGCGGGAGTTTAAATACGCAGTATTTT.

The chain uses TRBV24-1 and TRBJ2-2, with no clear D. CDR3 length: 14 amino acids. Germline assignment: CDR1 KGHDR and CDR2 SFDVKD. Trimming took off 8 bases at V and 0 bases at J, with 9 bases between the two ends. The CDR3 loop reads CATMGQPNTGELFF. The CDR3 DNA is TGTGCCACCATGGGCCAACCGAACACCGGGGAGCTGTTTTTT.

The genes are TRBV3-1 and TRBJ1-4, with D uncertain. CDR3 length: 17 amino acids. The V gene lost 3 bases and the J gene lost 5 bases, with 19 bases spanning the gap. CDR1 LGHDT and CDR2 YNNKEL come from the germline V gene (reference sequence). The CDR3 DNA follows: TGTGCCAGCAGCCATGCCCGGATGACGGCCGAGAATGAAAAACTGTTTTTT. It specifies CASSHARMTAENEKLFF.

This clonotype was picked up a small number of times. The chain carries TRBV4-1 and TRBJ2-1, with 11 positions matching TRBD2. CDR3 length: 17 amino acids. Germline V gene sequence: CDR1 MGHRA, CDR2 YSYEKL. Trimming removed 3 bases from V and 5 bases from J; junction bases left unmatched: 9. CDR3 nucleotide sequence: TGCGCCAGCAGCCATCCCCCGGGACTAGCGGTTAACAATGAGCAGTTCTTC. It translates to CASSHPPGLAVNNEQFF.

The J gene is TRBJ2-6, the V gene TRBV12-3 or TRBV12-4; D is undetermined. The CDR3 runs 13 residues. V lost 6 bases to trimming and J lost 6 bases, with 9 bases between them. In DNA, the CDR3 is TGTGCCAGCAGCAGATACGCGGCCAACGTCCTGACTTTC. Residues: CASSRYAANVLTF.

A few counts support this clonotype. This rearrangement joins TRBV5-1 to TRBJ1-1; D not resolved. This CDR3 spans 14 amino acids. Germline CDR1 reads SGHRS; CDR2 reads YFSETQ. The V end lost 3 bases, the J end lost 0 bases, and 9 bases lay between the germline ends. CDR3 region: CASSSQRLNTEAFF. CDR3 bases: TGCGCCAGCAGCTCCCAACGCCTGAACACTGAAGCTTTCTTT.

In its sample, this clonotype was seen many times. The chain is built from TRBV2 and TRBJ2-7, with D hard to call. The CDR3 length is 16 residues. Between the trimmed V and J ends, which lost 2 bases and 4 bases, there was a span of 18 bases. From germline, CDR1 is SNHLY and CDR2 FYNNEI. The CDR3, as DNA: TGTGCCAGCAGTGAATCATTGACTTTACGCCTATACGAGCAGTACTTC. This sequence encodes CASSESLTLRLYEQYF.

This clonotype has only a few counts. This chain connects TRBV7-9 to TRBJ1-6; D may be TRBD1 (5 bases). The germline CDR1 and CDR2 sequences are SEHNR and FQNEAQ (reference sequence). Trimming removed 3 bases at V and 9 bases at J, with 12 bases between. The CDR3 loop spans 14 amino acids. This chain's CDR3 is CASSFPERGSPLHF. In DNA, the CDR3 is TGTGCCAGCAGCTTCCCCGAGAGGGGTTCACCCCTCCACTTT.

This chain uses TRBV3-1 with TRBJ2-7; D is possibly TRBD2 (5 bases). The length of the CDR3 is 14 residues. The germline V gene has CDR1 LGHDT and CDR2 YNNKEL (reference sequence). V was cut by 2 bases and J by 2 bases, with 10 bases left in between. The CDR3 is CASSQTGVPYEQYV. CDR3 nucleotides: TGTGCCAGCAGCCAAACCGGGGTTCCCTACGAGCAGTACGTC.

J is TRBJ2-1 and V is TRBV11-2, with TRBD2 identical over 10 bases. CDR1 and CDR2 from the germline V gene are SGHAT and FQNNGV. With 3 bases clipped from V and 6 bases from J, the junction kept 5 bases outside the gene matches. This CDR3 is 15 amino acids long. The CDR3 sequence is CASSLGTSVGNEQFF. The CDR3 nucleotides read TGTGCCAGCAGCTTGGGGACTAGCGTCGGCAATGAGCAGTTCTTC.

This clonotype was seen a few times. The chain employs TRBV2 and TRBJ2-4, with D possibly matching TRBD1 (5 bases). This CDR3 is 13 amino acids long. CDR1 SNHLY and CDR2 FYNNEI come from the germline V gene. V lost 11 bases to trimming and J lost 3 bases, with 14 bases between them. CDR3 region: CAPTEPSKNIQYF. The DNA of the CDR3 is TGTGCCCCGACAGAGCCCAGCAAAAACATTCAGTACTTC.

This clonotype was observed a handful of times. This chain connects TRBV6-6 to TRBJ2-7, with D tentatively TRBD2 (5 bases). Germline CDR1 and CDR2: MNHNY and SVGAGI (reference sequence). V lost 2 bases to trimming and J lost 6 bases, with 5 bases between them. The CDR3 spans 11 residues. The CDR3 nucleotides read TGTGCCAGCAGTTACGGGAGCGAGCAGTACGTC. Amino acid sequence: CASSYGSEQYV.

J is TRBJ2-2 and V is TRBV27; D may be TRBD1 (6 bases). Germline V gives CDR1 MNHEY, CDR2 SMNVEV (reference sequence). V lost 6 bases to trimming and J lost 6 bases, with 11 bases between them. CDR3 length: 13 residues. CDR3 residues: CASRLTGPGELFF. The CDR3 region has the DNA TGTGCCAGCAGACTAACAGGGCCCGGGGAGCTGTTTTTT.

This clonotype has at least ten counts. The CDR3 DNA reads TGTGCCATCATGGGCGGCCTCACAGATACGCAGTATTTT. This gives the protein CAIMGGLTDTQYF. V is TRBV10-3 and J is TRBJ2-3, with D uncertain. The CDR3 contains 13 residues. Germline V gives CDR1 ENHRY, CDR2 SYGVKD. V gave up 7 bases and J gave up 2 bases, with 10 bases separating them.

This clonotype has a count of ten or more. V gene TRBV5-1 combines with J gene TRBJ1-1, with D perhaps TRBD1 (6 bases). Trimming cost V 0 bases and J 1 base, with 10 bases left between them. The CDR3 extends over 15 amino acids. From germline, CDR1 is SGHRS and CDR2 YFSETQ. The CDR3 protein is CASSLGGTRNTEAFF. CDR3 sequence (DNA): TGCGCCAGCAGCTTGGGGGGGACAAGGAACACTGAAGCTTTCTTT.

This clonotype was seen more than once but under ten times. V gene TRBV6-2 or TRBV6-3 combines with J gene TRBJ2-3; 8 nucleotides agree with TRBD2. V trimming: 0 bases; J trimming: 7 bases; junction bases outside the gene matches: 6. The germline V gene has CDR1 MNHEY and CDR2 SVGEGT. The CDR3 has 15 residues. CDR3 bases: TGTGCCAGCAGTTACTCGGGACTAGACGTGAATACGCAGTATTTT. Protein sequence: CASSYSGLDVNTQYF.

CDR3 bases: TGTGCCAGCAGTTTTGGGGTAGCAAGGCAGACCCAGTACTTC. It codes for CASSFGVARQTQYF. V is TRBV27 and J is TRBJ2-5; D is undetermined. V lost 3 bases, J lost 6 bases, and 14 bases lay in between. Germline CDR1 is MNHEY and CDR2 is SMNVEV (reference sequence). The CDR3 covers 14 residues.

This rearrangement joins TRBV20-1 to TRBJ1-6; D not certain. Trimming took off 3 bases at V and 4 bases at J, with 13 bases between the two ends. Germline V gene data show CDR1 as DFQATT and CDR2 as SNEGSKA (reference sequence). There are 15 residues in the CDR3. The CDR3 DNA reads TGCAGTGCTAGCCAGACGCAGGATTATAATTCACCCCTCCACTTT. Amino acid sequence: CSASQTQDYNSPLHF.

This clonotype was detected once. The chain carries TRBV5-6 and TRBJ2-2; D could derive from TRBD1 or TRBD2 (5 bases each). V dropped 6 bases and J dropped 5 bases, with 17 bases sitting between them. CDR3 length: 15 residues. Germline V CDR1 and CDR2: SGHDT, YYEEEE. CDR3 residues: CASTILGRGTGELFF. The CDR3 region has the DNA TGTGCCAGCACCATCTTGGGACGTGGGACCGGGGAGCTGTTTTTT. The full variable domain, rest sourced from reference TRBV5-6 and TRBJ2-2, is DAGVTQSPTHLIKTRGQQVTLRCSPKSGHDTVSWYQQALGQGPQFIFQYYEEEERQRGNFPDRFSGHQFPNYSSELNVNALLLGDSALYLCASTILGRGTGELFFGEGSRLTVL.

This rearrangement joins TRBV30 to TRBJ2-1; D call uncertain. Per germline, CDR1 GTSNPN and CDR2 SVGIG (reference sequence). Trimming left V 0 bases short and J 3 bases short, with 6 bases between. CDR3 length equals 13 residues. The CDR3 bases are TGTGCCTGGAGTGTAGGTCGCTACAATGAGCAGTTCTTC. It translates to CAWSVGRYNEQFF. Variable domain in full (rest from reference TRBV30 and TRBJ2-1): SQTIHQWPATLVQPVGSPLSLECTVEGTSNPNLYWYRQAAGRGLQLLFYSVGIGQISSEVPQNLSASRPQDRQFILSSKKLLLSDSGFYLCAWSVGRYNEQFFGPGTRLTVL.

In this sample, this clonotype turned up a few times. The CDR3: CASRQGQTTEAFF. For the CDR3, the DNA is TGTGCCAGCAGACAGGGTCAGACCACTGAAGCTTTCTTT. J is TRBJ1-1 and V is TRBV6-1, with a weak D call TRBD1 (6 bases). Per germline, CDR1 MNHNS and CDR2 SASEGT. The ends were cut back, 6 bases at V and 4 bases at J, with 12 bases in the middle. The CDR3 extends over 13 amino acids.